Below are 14 T cell receptor beta chains sequenced from a single sample in a study of radiotherapy plus CTLA-4 blockade in lung cancer. The assay was immunoSEQ multiplex PCR, and TCRdb's table has in-frame clones only and misses some. Here the sample spans 70,000 to 95,000 clones, around 83% being singletons. Here the sequenced sample was peripheral blood, taken from a patient treated with radiotherapy plus ipilimumab. The origin of the receptors is a human donor with non-small cell lung cancer that progressed on radiotherapy plus ipilimumab.

A few counts support this clone. J is TRBJ1-2 and V is TRBV6-4; perhaps TRBD1 as D (5 bases). Trimming took off 4 bases at V and 8 bases at J, with 17 bases between the two ends. Germline loops: CDR1 MRHNA, CDR2 SNTAGT. This CDR3 contains 14 residues. CDR3 nucleotide sequence: TGTGCCAGCAGTGCCTACGCCGGGACCGACGGCTACACCTTC. Translated: CASSAYAGTDGYTF.

The chain has TRBV28 and TRBJ2-7, with a possible D match to TRBD1 (6 bases). CDR3 length: 13 amino acids. Germline V gene sequence: CDR1 MDHEN, CDR2 SYDVKM. The V and J ends lost 2 bases and 12 bases respectively, with 17 bases between them. CDR3 sequence: CASSLPGQPGWYF. The DNA for the CDR3 is TGTGCCAGCAGTTTACCCGGACAGCCCGGTTGGTACTTC. The entire variable domain, with the rest obtained from reference TRBV28 and TRBJ2-7, is as follows: DVKVTQSSRYLVKRTGEKVFLECVQDMDHENMFWYRQDPGLGLRLIYFSYDVKMKEKGDIPEGYSVSREKKERFSLILESASTNQTSMYLCASSLPGQPGWYFGPGTRLTVT.

CDR3 amino acids: CASSITTKAPLHF. The CDR3 DNA reads as TGTGCCAGTAGTATAACCACCAAGGCACCCCTCCACTTT. This chain joins TRBV19 and TRBJ1-6; D gene ambiguous. CDR3 size: 13 residues. The V end lost 2 bases, the J end lost 11 bases, and 10 bases lay between the germline ends. Germline V gene lookup returns CDR1 LNHDA and CDR2 SQIVND (reference sequence).

The chain combines TRBV9 with TRBJ2-2; D may be TRBD2 (6 bases). V was clipped by 5 bases and J by 7 bases, with 15 bases between them. This CDR3 spans 14 amino acids. Germline V gives CDR1 SGDLS, CDR2 YYNGEE. The CDR3 is CASSKEGPNGELFF. CDR3 nucleotides: TGTGCCAGCAGTAAGGAGGGCCCGAACGGGGAGCTGTTTTTT.

The chain links TRBV7-2 to TRBJ1-1; D is undetermined. This CDR3 is built from 14 residues. The germline V gene encodes CDR1 SGHTA and CDR2 FQGNSA. Trimming cost V 6 bases and J 4 bases, with 15 bases left between them. The CDR3 DNA reads TGTGCCAGCAGGGAAAGGCGGATGTCCACTGAAGCTTTCTTT. It encodes CASRERRMSTEAFF.

In this sample, this clone turned up once. This chain uses TRBV19 with TRBJ1-2, with D possibly matching TRBD1 (5 bases). Germline V CDR1 and CDR2: LNHDA, SQIVND (reference sequence). The CDR3 is made up of 14 amino acids. V lost 9 bases, J lost 0 bases, and 14 bases lay in between. CDR3 nucleotides: TGTGCCAGCTCAACAGGCGCGACTAACTATGGCTACACCTTC. Translating gives CASSTGATNYGYTF.

The J gene is TRBJ1-5, the V gene TRBV30, with a possible D match to TRBD1 (5 bases). CDR3 length: 14 amino acids. Germline CDR1 reads GTSNPN; CDR2 reads SVGIG (reference sequence). V was trimmed by 2 bases and J by 9 bases, leaving 17 bases between them. The CDR3 DNA follows: TGTGCCTGGAGTTCCTCGACAGAATCCATGCCCCAGCATTTT. Its translation is CAWSSSTESMPQHF.

The chain uses TRBV27 and TRBJ2-1; 11 nucleotides agree with TRBD1. Per the germline V gene, CDR1 is MNHEY and CDR2 is SMNVEV (reference sequence). The length of the CDR3 is 14 residues. Germline trimming cut 8 bases from V and 12 bases from J; bases unmatched to any gene: 12. The chain's CDR3 is CASRNSGQGGGQFF. CDR3 bases: TGTGCCAGCCGTAATTCGGGACAGGGGGGTGGGCAGTTCTTC.

The chain is built from TRBV7-9 and TRBJ1-2, with D unclear. V was cut by 4 bases and J by 4 bases, with 16 bases left in between. From germline, CDR1 is SEHNR and CDR2 FQNEAQ (reference sequence). The CDR3 covers 15 residues. CDR3 region: CASSSADRRIYGYTF. The CDR3 DNA sequence: TGTGCCAGCAGCTCTGCGGACCGGAGGATCTATGGCTACACCTTC.

CDR3 nucleotides: TGTGCCAGCAGCTTACAAGAGACCCAGTACTTC. This codes for CASSLQETQYF. This sequence joins TRBV11-2 and TRBJ2-5; no clear D gene. There are 11 residues in the CDR3. CDR1 is SGHAT and CDR2 is FQNNGV in the germline V gene. V was trimmed by 2 bases and J by 2 bases, leaving 0 bases between them.

The rearrangement joins TRBV5-1 to TRBJ1-5, with D perhaps TRBD1 (5 bases). This CDR3 is built from 15 residues. Trimming took off 3 bases at V and 6 bases at J, with 16 bases between the two ends. Germline assignment: CDR1 SGHRS and CDR2 YFSETQ. CDR3 sequence (DNA): TGCGCCAGCAGCTCTGGGGCAGGTGGAGGTCAGCCCCAGCATTTT. Protein sequence: CASSSGAGGGQPQHF.

The V and J genes are TRBV6-4 and TRBJ1-2; 9 bases match TRBD1. Losses at the gene ends were 0 bases for V and 5 bases for J; bases not matched to a gene: 10. Germline V gives CDR1 MRHNA, CDR2 SNTAGT. This CDR3 is built from 17 residues. In DNA, the CDR3 is TGTGCCAGCAGTGACTCGAGTCTGGACAGGGGCAGGTATGGCTACACCTTC. Its protein product is CASSDSSLDRGRYGYTF.

The V gene is TRBV11-3, the J gene TRBJ2-2, with 12 bases that match TRBD2. There are 18 residues in the CDR3. With V trimmed by 4 bases and J by 4 bases, 10 bases remained unmatched. CDR1 and CDR2 (germline): SGHNT, YENEEA. The CDR3 bases are TGTGCCAGCAGCTCACGCTCTAGCGGGGGGGCCGGCACCGGGGAGCTGTTTTTT. It yields the protein CASSSRSSGGAGTGELFF.

The CDR3 loop reads CASSLDRSTDTQYF. The CDR3 bases are TGTGCCAGCAGCTTAGACAGGAGCACAGATACGCAGTATTTT. J is TRBJ2-3 and V is TRBV7-9; TRBD1 is a possible D gene (5 bases). Germline V lookup: CDR1 SEHNR, CDR2 FQNEAQ (reference sequence). This CDR3 has 14 amino acids. V lost 1 base to trimming and J lost 0 bases, with 5 bases between them.